This T cell receptor beta chain was profiled in a study of blood T cell repertoires in COVID-19. Study context: The United States, Italy and Spain were the sources of the acute and convalescent COVID-19 samples. The cDNA or gDNA used as material had been derived from T cells, B-cell-depleted T cells, or PBMCs.

The length of the CDR3 is 17 residues. Germline trimming cut 7 bases from V and 1 base from J; bases unmatched to any gene: 15. Germline CDR1 reads LNHDA; CDR2 reads SQIVND (reference sequence). As handled by the study authors: It was from reference gene primer amplification that nucleated cell counts were estimated. Clones were read by immunoSEQ multiplex PCR, and TCRdb kept only the in-frame ones, dropping some. V, J and clone size are taken as reported in that table, and D and trimming were inferred from the DNA itself. The repertoire has about 120,000 clones, 80% to 90% of them found once; the top ten carry approximately 2%.

The chain has TRBV19 and TRBJ1-1, with TRBD1 matching over 7 bases. Sequenced material: peripheral blood. The receptor's source is a woman in her forties or fifties with acute or convalescent COVID-19. The CDR3, as DNA: TGTGCCAGTAAGGGGGAAAGGGGGCAGCGCAGGAACACTGAAGCTTTCTTT. It encodes CASKGERGQRRNTEAFF.